The next 5 T cell receptor beta chains were all read from a single sample in a study of early stage breast cancer tumors. Profiling relied on immunoSEQ multiplex PCR, and the TCRdb table lists in-frame clones only, not all of them. The data show 25,000 to 35,000 clones, around three quarters seen once. Sequenced sample: blood. The receptors stem from a person aged 45-60 years with breast cancer.

The sample holds a few counts of this clone. The chain joins TRBV18 to TRBJ2-7, with D hard to call. The CDR3 has 13 residues. Trimming took 6 bases from V and 2 from J, leaving 11 bases between them. Germline V lookup: CDR1 KGHSH, CDR2 LQKENI. DNA for the CDR3: TGTGCCAGCTCGGGCGGCAGAACCTACGAGCAGTACTTC. Translating gives CASSGGRTYEQYF.

The chain links TRBV19 to TRBJ1-3, with D possibly TRBD1 on 5 matching bases. Trimming took off 8 bases at V and 4 bases at J, with 24 bases between the two ends. CDR3 size: 17 residues. Per the germline V gene, CDR1 is LNHDA and CDR2 is SQIVND (reference sequence). Here the CDR3 reads CASHNVWDRGKGNTIYF. The CDR3, as DNA: TGTGCCAGTCACAATGTGTGGGACCGAGGGAAAGGAAACACCATATATTTT.

This chain uses TRBV5-6 with TRBJ1-1; 7 nucleotides align to TRBD1. Germline CDR1 is SGHDT and CDR2 is YYEEEE. The CDR3 is 13 residues long. V shed 5 bases and J 4 bases; nucleotides not matched to a gene: 5. For the CDR3, the DNA is TGTGCCAGCAGGCAACAGGGGATCACTGAAGCTTTCTTT. The encoded protein is CASRQQGITEAFF.

J is TRBJ2-3 and V is TRBV2; 10 bases line up with TRBD2. There are 13 residues in the CDR3. The ends lost 8 bases at V and 6 bases at J; junction bases unmatched: 5. Germline-derived CDR1 and CDR2 are SNHLY and FYNNEI. The DNA of the CDR3 is TGTGCCAGCGAGCGGGAGGGCCGGGATACGCAGTATTTT. It specifies CASEREGRDTQYF.

The chain links TRBV6-5 to TRBJ1-2; D possibly corresponds to TRBD1 (6 bases). The CDR3 loop spans 15 amino acids. CDR1 and CDR2 from the germline V gene are MNHEY and SVGAGI. The V end lost 5 bases, the J end lost 4 bases, and 17 bases lay between the germline ends. The CDR3: CASSGWTESSYGYTF. As DNA, the CDR3 is TGTGCCAGCAGTGGATGGACAGAATCGTCCTATGGCTACACCTTC.